This T cell receptor (beta chain) was obtained from a study of blood T cell repertoires in COVID-19. Authors' methods: Amplified reference gene primers provided the basis for estimating nucleated cell counts. Assay used: immunoSEQ multiplex PCR; TCRdb lists only in-frame clones, some missing. The V and J calls and clone size were taken over from that table, and D and trimming were inferred from the DNA. The sample records under 200,000 clones, about 88% being singletons. Trimming took 6 bases from V and 1 from J, leaving 6 bases between them. CDR3 length: 13 residues. This chain uses TRBV12-3 or TRBV12-4 with TRBJ1-4; a possible D gene is TRBD1 (6 bases). The sequenced material came from peripheral blood. This sequence originates from a woman older than 75 in a cohort sampled during active or convalescent COVID-19. CDR3 in amino acids: CASRDRTNEKLFF. The DNA for the CDR3 is TGTGCCAGCAGGGACAGAACTAATGAAAAACTGTTTTTT.